The clone carrying this TCR beta chain was counted at least ten times. This sample is drawn from a study of prognosis after radiotherapy for stage I lung cancer. Genomic DNA yielded TCR beta CDR3, amplified by two-round multiplex PCR. The authors ran first-round PCR with primers specific to each TRBV and TRBJ gene. TCRdb re-called the multiplex PCR reads through MiXCR, storing one row per CDR3 protein. The sample has around 56,000 distinct CDR3 sequences; approximately 26% are singletons. Germline CDR1 and CDR2: SGHTS and YDEGEE. The ends lost 0 bases at V and 0 bases at J; junction bases unmatched: 0. The CDR3 runs 15 residues.

This material consisted of PBMCs, taken before or after stereotactic body radiation therapy (not recorded which). The V gene is TRBV5-8, the J gene TRBJ1-1; 9 nucleotides line up with TRBD1. The sequence was collected from a donor aged 50 or older with non-small cell lung cancer. The CDR3 DNA reads TGTGCCAGCAGCTTGGGGGACAGGGTGAACACTGAAGCTTTCTTT. Protein product: CASSLGDRVNTEAFF.